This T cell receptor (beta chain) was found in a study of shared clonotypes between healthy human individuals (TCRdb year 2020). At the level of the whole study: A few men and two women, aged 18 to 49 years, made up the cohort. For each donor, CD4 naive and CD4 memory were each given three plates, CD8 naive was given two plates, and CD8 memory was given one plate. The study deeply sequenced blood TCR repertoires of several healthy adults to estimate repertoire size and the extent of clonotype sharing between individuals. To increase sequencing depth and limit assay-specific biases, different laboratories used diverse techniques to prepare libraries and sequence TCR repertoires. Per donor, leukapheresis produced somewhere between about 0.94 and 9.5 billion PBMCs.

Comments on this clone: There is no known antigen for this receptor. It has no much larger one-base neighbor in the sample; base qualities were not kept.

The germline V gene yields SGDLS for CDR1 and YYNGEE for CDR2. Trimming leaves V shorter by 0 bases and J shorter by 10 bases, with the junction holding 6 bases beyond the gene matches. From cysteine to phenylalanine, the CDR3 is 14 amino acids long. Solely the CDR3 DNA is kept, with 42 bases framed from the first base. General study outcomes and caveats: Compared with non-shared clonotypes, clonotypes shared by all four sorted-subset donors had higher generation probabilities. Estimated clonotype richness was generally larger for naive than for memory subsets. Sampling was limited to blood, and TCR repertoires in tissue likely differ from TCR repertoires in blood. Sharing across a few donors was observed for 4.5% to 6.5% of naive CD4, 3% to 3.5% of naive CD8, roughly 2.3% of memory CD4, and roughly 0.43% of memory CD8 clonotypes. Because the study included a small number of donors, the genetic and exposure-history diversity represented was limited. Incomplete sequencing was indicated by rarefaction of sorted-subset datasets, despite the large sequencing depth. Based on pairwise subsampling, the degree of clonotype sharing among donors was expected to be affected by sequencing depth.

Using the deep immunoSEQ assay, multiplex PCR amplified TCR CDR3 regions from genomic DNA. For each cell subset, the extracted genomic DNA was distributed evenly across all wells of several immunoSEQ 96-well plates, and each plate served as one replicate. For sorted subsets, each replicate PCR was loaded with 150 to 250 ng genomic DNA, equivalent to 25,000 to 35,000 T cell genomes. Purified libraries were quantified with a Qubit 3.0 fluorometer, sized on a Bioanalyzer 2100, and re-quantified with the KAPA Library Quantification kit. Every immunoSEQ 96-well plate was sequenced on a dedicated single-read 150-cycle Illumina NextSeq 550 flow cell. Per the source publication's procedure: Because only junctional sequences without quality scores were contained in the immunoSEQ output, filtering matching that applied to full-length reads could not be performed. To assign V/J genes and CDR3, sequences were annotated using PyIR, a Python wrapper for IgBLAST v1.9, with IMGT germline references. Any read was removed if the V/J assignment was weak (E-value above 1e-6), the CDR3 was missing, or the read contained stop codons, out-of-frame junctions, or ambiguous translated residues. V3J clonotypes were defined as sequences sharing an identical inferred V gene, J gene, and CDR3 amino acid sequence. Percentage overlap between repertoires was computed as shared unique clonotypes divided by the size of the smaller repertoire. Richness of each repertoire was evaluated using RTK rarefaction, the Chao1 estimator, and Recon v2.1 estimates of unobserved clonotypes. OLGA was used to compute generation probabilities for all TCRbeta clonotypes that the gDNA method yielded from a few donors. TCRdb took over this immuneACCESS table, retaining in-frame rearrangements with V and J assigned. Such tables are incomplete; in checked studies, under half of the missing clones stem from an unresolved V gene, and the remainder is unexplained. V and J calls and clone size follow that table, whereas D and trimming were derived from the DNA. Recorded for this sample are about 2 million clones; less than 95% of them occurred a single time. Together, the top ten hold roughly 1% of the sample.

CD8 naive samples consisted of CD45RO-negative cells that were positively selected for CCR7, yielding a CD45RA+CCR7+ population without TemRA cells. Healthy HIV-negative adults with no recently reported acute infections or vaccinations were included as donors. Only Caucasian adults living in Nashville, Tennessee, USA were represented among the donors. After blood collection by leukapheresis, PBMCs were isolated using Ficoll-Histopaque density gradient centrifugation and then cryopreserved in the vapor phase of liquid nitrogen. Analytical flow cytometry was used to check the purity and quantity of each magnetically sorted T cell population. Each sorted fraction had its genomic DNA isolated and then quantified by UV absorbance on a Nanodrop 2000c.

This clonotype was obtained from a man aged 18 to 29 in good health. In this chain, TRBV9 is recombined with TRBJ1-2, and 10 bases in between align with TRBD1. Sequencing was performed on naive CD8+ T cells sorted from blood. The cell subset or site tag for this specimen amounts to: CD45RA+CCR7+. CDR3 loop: CASSVEGTGESYTF. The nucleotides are TGTGCCAGCAGCGTAGAAGGGACAGGGGAGTCCTACACCTTC.